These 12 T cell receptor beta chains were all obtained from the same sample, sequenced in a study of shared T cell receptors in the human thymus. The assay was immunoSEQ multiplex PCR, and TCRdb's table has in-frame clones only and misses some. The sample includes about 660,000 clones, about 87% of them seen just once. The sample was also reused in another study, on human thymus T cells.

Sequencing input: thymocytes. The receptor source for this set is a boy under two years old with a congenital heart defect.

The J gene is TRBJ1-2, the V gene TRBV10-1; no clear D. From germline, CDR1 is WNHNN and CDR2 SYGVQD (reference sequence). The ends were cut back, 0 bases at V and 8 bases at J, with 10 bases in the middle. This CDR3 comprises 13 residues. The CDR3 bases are TGCGCCAGCAGTGAGTCAGGTTCGGAGGGCTACACCTTC. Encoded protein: CASSESGSEGYTF.

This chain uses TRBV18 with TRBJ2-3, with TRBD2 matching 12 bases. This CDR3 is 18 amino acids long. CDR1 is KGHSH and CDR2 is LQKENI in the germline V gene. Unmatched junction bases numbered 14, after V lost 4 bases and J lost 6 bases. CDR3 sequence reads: CASSHLAGGPSPLDTQYF. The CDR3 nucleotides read TGTGCCAGCTCACATCTAGCGGGAGGGCCGTCTCCCTTGGATACGCAGTATTTT.

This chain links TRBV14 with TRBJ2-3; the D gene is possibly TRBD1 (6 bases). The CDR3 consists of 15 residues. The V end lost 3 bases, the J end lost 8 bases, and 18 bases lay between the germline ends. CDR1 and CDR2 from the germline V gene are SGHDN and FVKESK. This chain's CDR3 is CASSHGTPREGTQYF. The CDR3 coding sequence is TGTGCCAGCAGCCATGGGACACCCCGTGAGGGTACGCAGTATTTT. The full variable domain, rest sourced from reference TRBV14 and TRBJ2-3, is EAGVTQFPSHSVIEKGQTVTLRCDPISGHDNLYWYRRVMGKEIKFLLHFVKESKQDESGMPNNRFLAERTGGTYSTLKVQPAELEDSGVYFCASSHGTPREGTQYFGPGTRLTVL.

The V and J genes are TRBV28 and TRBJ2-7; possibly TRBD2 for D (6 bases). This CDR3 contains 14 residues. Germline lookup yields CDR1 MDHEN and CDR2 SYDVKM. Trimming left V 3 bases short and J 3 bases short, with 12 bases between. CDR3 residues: CASSLRGGFYEQYF. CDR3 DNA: TGTGCCAGCAGTTTGCGGGGTGGTTTCTACGAGCAGTACTTC.

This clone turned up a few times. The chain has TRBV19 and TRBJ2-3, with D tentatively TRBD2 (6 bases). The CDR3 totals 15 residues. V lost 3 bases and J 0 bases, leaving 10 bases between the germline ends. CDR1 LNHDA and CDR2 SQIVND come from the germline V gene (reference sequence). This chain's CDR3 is CASSIRGRSTDTQYF. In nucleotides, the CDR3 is TGTGCCAGTAGTATTCGAGGGAGGAGCACAGATACGCAGTATTTT.

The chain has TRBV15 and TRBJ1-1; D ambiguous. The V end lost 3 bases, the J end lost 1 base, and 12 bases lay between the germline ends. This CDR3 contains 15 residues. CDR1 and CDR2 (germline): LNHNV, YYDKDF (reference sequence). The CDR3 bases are TGTGCCACCAGCAGGGATGACAAAGCGAACACTGAAGCTTTCTTT. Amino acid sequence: CATSRDDKANTEAFF.

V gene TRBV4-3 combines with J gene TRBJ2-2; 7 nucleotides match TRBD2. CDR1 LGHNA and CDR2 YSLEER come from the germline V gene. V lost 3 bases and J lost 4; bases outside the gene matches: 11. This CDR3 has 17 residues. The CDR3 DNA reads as TGCGCCAGCAGCCACTTTCCCGGGACTATCCTCACCGGGGAGCTGTTTTTT. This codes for CASSHFPGTILTGELFF.

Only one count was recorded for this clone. The CDR3 nucleotides are TGTGCCAGCAGCGACAGGGGCAGGGAGACCCAGTACTTC. This codes for CASSDRGRETQYF. V is TRBV2 and J is TRBJ2-5; 8 bases map to TRBD1. The CDR3 totals 13 residues. Germline V gene data show CDR1 as SNHLY and CDR2 as FYNNEI. The ends lost 6 bases at V and 5 bases at J; junction bases unmatched: 5.

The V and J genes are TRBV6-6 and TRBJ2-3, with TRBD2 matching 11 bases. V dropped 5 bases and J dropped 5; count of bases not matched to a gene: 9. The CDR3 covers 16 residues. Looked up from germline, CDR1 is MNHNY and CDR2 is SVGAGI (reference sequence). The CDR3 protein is CASSPFSGRAGDTQYF. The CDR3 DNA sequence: TGTGCCAGCAGTCCGTTTAGCGGGAGGGCCGGAGATACGCAGTATTTT.

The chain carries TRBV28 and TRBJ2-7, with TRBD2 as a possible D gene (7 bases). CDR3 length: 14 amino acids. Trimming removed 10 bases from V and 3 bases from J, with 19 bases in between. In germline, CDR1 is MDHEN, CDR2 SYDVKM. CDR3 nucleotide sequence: TGTGCCACCCGAGGTCGCGGGGGCCTCTACGAGCAGTACTTC. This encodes CATRGRGGLYEQYF.

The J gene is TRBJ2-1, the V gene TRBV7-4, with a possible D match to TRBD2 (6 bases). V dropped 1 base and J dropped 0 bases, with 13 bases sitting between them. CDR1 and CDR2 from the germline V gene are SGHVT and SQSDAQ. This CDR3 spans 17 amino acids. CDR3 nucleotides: TGTGCCAGCAGCTTAGATCTCCGGGAGAGCTCCTACAATGAGCAGTTCTTC. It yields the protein CASSLDLRESSYNEQFF.

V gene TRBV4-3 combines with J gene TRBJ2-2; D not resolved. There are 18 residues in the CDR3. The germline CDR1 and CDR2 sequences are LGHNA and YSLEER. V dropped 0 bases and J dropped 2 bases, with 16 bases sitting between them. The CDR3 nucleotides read TGCGCCAGCAGCCAAGATATTGGTAGCCCATTTAACACCGGGGAGCTGTTTTTT. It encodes CASSQDIGSPFNTGELFF.